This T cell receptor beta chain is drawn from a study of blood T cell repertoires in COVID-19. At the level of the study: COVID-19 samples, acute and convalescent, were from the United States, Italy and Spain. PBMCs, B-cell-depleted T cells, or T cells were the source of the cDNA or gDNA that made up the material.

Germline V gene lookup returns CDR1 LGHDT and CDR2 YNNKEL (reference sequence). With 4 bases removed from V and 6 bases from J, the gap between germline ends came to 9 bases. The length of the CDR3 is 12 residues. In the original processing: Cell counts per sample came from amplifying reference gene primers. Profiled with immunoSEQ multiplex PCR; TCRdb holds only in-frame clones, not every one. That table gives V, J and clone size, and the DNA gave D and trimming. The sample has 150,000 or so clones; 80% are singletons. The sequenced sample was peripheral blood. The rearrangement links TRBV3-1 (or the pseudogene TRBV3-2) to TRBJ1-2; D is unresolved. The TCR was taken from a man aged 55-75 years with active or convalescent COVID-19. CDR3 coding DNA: TGTGCCAGCAGCCGTGTACGAGATGGCTACACCTTC. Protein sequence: CASSRVRDGYTF.